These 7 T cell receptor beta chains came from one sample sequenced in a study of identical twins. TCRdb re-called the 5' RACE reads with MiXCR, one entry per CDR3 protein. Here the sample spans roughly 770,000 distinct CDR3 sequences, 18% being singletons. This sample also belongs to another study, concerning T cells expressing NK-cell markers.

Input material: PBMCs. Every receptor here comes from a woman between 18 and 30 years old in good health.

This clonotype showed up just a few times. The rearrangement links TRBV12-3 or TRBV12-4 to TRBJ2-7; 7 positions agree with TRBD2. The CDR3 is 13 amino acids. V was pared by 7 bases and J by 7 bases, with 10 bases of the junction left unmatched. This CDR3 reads CASTSNWGGEQYF. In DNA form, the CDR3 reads TGTGCCAGCACCAGTAATTGGGGAGGGGAGCAGTACTTC.

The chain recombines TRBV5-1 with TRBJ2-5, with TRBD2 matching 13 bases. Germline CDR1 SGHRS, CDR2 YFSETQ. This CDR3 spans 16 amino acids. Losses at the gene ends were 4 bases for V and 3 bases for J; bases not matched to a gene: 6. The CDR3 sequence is CASSRRTSGSEETQYF. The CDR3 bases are TGCGCCAGCAGCCGAAGGACTAGCGGGAGTGAAGAGACCCAGTACTTC.

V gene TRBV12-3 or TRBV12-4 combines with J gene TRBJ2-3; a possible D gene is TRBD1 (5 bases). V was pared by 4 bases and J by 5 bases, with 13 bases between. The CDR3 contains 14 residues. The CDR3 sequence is CASSSAGPRDTQYF. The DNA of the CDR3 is TGTGCCAGCAGTTCGGCAGGGCCCAGAGATACGCAGTATTTT.

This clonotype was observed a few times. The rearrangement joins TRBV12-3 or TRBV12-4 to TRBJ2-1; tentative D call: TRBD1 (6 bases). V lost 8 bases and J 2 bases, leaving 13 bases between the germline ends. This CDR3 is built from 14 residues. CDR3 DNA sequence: TGTGCCAGCTGCAACAGGGAACCCTACAATGAGCAGTTCTTC. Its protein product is CASCNREPYNEQFF.

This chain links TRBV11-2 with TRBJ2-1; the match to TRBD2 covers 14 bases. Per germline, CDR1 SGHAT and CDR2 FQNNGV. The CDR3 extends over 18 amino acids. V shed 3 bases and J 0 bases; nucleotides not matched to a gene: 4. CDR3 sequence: CASSLGLAGAGSYNEQFF. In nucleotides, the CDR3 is TGTGCCAGCAGCTTGGGACTAGCGGGAGCCGGCTCCTACAATGAGCAGTTCTTC.

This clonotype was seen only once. CDR3 in DNA: TGCGCCAGCAGTGACCCGACGGGACTAGCGGGAGAAAGCAATGAGCAGTTCTTC. Translated: CASSDPTGLAGESNEQFF. The V gene is TRBV10-2, the J gene TRBJ2-1; 14 nucleotides match TRBD2. The CDR3 spans 18 residues. Trimming at V came to 3 bases and at J to 6 bases, leaving 10 bases not matched to a gene. The V gene's germline CDR1 is WSHSY and CDR2 SAAADI.

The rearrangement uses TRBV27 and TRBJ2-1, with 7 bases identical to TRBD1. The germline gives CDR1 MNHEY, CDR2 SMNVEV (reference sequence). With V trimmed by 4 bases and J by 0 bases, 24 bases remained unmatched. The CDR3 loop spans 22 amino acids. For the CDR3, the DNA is TGTGCCAGCAGTTCTGACAGGGTACGGGTGAGGGAACATCTGCTCTCCTACAATGAGCAGTTCTTC. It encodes CASSSDRVRVREHLLSYNEQFF.